This T cell receptor beta chain was identified during a study of blood T cell repertoires in COVID-19. Background on the study: T cells, B-cell-depleted T cells, or PBMCs supplied cDNA or gDNA.

This clone is a singleton in its sample. The CDR3 runs 15 residues. Germline V gives CDR1 SNHLY, CDR2 FYNNEI. V was pared by 5 bases and J by 4 bases, with 16 bases between. Authors' analysis steps: The assay estimated nucleated cells by amplifying reference gene primers. The data were produced by immunoSEQ multiplex PCR, yet TCRdb's version contains in-frame clones alone and is incomplete. Clonal size and the V and J genes are those of that table, whereas D and trimming came from the DNA. The repertoire holds 350,000 to 450,000 clones, with around 87% as singletons. Input material: peripheral blood. The TCR comes from a woman in her sixties or seventies with COVID-19, enrolled during active disease. V and J are TRBV2 and TRBJ2-3; D is undetermined. DNA for the CDR3: TGTGCCAGCAGTATTGGTCTAAGAGCCGCAGATACGCAGTATTTT. Translating gives CASSIGLRAADTQYF.